This entry features one T cell receptor beta chain sequence. This entry is derived from a study of blood T cell repertoires in COVID-19. Study-level information: COVID-19 samples from acute and convalescent phases originated in the United States, Italy and Spain. PBMCs, B-cell-depleted T cells, or T cells were the source of the cDNA or gDNA that made up the material.

Only in-frame clones appear in the TCRdb table, and some are missing; sequencing was by immunoSEQ multiplex PCR. Seen here are hundreds of thousands of clones, roughly nine tenths observed once, and the top ten hold approximately 1%. J gave up 2 bases and V 5 bases, and 3 bases lay outside the gene matches. CDR1 and CDR2 (germline): MDHEN, SYDVKM. The CDR3 runs to 14 residues. The sequencing sample was made of PBMCs or T cells enriched from blood (not recorded which). The sequence came from a man in his late teens or twenties who had recovered from COVID-19. The chain has TRBV28 and TRBJ2-7; 10 bases are a match to TRBD1. The CDR3 here is CASSRGTGAYEQYF. CDR3 coding DNA: TGTGCCAGCAGTAGGGGGACAGGGGCCTACGAGCAGTACTTC.